The 31 T cell receptor beta chains listed next were all sequenced from one sample in a study of blood T cell repertoires in COVID-19. Profiling relied on immunoSEQ multiplex PCR, and the TCRdb table lists in-frame clones only, not all of them. This table holds fewer than 250,000 clones, 88% found once. Sequencing used peripheral blood. All receptors derive from a man between 65 and 85 years old with acute or convalescent COVID-19.

To note about this clone: The same CDR3 can be traced to other DNA sequences in this sample. The chain recombines TRBV18 with TRBJ2-7; possible D gene TRBD2, 6 bases. CDR3 length equals 12 residues. CDR1 and CDR2 (germline): KGHSH, LQKENI. With 3 bases removed from V and 4 bases from J, the gap between germline ends came to 7 bases. The CDR3 reads CASSPGGYEQYF. CDR3 bases: TGTGCCAGCTCACCGGGGGGTTACGAGCAGTACTTC.

This clone was seen only once. The chain combines TRBV19 with TRBJ1-6; TRBD1 matches at 9 bases. The CDR3 loop spans 16 amino acids. Trimming cost V 4 bases and J 9 bases; bases outside gene matches: 10. Germline CDR1 LNHDA, CDR2 SQIVND (reference sequence). The CDR3 DNA is TGTGCCAGTAGTACGACCGGGACAGGGAGTGGTTCACCCCTCCACTTT. As protein: CASSTTGTGSGSPLHF.

This chain uses TRBV6-4 with TRBJ1-1; 9 bases agree with TRBD1. This CDR3 is built from 15 residues. After removal of 6 bases from V and 4 bases from J, the junction contained 9 bases not matched to a gene. Germline CDR1 MRHNA, CDR2 SNTAGT. The CDR3 DNA sequence: TGTGCCAGCAGCGCACAGGGGGCTTCCGCCACTGAAGCTTTCTTT. Translated: CASSAQGASATEAFF.

A single count supports this clone. V is TRBV24-1 and J is TRBJ1-6, with D maybe TRBD1 (6 bases). The germline CDR1 and CDR2 sequences are KGHDR and SFDVKD. The CDR3 totals 13 residues. V shed 5 bases and J shed 8 bases, with 9 bases lying between them. The CDR3 protein is CATSADSYSPLHF. For the CDR3, the DNA is TGTGCCACCAGTGCGGACAGTTATTCACCCCTCCACTTT.

V is TRBV19 and J is TRBJ2-2; no reliable D call. The CDR3 spans 14 residues. V was shortened by 6 bases and J by 0 bases, with 8 bases between the two germline ends. The germline CDR1 and CDR2 sequences are LNHDA and SQIVND (reference sequence). The CDR3 DNA reads TGTGCCAGTAGAACAGCAGCGAACACCGGGGAGCTGTTTTTT. Translating gives CASRTAANTGELFF.

J is TRBJ2-5 and V is TRBV5-4; the D gene is possibly TRBD2 (6 bases). Germline CDR1 reads SGHNT; CDR2 reads YYREEE (reference sequence). CDR3 length: 17 amino acids. Trimming took off 0 bases at V and 1 base at J, with 16 bases between the two ends. The CDR3 loop reads CASSLGGGVGGQETQYF. The CDR3 DNA reads TGTGCCAGCAGCTTGGGTGGAGGGGTAGGAGGCCAAGAGACCCAGTACTTC.

This clone came up a few times. The gene calls are TRBV18 and TRBJ1-2; 10 bases are shared with TRBD1. The CDR3 covers 15 residues. Germline lookup yields CDR1 KGHSH and CDR2 LQKENI. Trimming removed 3 bases from V and 4 bases from J; junction bases left unmatched: 5. The CDR3 DNA sequence: TGTGCCAGCTCACCTGGACAGGGGGGGTCCTATGGCTACACCTTC. It encodes CASSPGQGGSYGYTF.

The rearrangement uses TRBV5-6 and TRBJ2-7; no reliable D call. This CDR3 region has 11 residues. Trimming left V 2 bases short and J 6 bases short, with 6 bases between. Germline CDR1 reads SGHDT; CDR2 reads YYEEEE. The CDR3 sequence: CASSLHGEQYF. The CDR3 DNA follows: TGTGCCAGCAGCTTACATGGCGAGCAGTACTTC.

The CDR3, as DNA: TGTGCCAGCGGGACTAGCGGGGGGGCAGATACGCAGTATTTT. This codes for CASGTSGGADTQYF. This chain joins TRBV28 and TRBJ2-3, with 16 nucleotides matching TRBD2. CDR3 length equals 14 residues. CDR1 and CDR2 from the germline V gene are MDHEN and SYDVKM. V was clipped by 8 bases and J by 4 bases; unmatched bases: 0.

Remarks on this clone: This specimen includes other DNA sequences encoding the same CDR3. The J gene is TRBJ2-3, the V gene TRBV5-1; the D is unclear. This CDR3 contains 12 residues. V was cut by 2 bases and J by 3 bases, with 4 bases left in between. The germline V gene has CDR1 SGHRS and CDR2 YFSETQ. The CDR3 nucleotides are TGCGCCAGCAGCTTCCTGACAGATACGCAGTATTTT. This codes for CASSFLTDTQYF.

The chain employs TRBV7-2 and TRBJ1-4; 7 nucleotides line up with TRBD1. V dropped 3 bases and J dropped 8; count of bases not matched to a gene: 3. Germline-derived CDR1 and CDR2 are SGHTA and FQGNSA. This CDR3 region has 13 residues. The CDR3 spells CASSLTGREKLFF. The CDR3 DNA reads as TGTGCCAGCAGCTTGACAGGGAGGGAAAAACTGTTTTTT.

A word on this clone: With a much larger clone just one base away, this may be a read error. Other DNA variants within this sample encode the same CDR3. The V gene is TRBV5-1, the J gene TRBJ2-3; 8 bases match TRBD1. The CDR3 extends over 14 amino acids. Germline V gene lookup returns CDR1 SGHRS and CDR2 YFSETQ. J lost 6 bases, V lost 0 bases, and 3 bases had no gene match. CDR3 DNA sequence: TGCGCCAGCAGCTTGGGGCAGGGGGCGGATACGCAGTATTTT. Protein: CASSLGQGADTQYF.

The rearrangement uses TRBV7-8 and TRBJ2-2, with D maybe TRBD2 (6 bases). Germline-derived CDR1 and CDR2 are SGHVS and FQNEAQ. V lost 5 bases and J lost 0, with 10 bases in between. The CDR3 totals 15 residues. This CDR3 reads CASSRDFPNTGELFF. CDR3 DNA sequence: TGTGCCAGCAGCCGGGACTTCCCGAACACCGGGGAGCTGTTTTTT.

This clone was observed a few times. V is TRBV7-9 and J is TRBJ1-2; 8 bases map to TRBD1. The V gene end was trimmed by 3 bases and the J gene end by 7 bases; junction bases not matched to a gene: 10. CDR1 is SEHNR and CDR2 is FQNEAQ in the germline V gene (reference sequence). The CDR3 covers 15 residues. The CDR3 is CASSLTGDMVGGYTF. The DNA for the CDR3 is TGTGCCAGCAGCTTGACAGGGGACATGGTCGGTGGCTACACCTTC.

The chain recombines TRBV19 with TRBJ2-1; D is perhaps TRBD1 (5 bases). Germline V gene data show CDR1 as LNHDA and CDR2 as SQIVND (reference sequence). This CDR3 has 14 amino acids. The germline V and J ends were trimmed by 1 base and 5 bases, with 9 bases remaining between them. Here the CDR3 DNA reads TGTGCCAGTAGTATAGGATACAGGCACAATGAGCAGTTCTTC. Encoded protein: CASSIGYRHNEQFF.

The chain joins TRBV5-4 to TRBJ2-7; 7 positions agree with TRBD1. Germline V gene data show CDR1 as SGHNT and CDR2 as YYREEE (reference sequence). This CDR3 contains 14 residues. V lost 1 base and J lost 3; bases outside the gene matches: 4. The DNA for the CDR3 is TGTGCCAGCAGCTTGTCCCGGGACAGCTACGAGCAGTACTTC. Its translation is CASSLSRDSYEQYF.

The rearrangement joins TRBV12-5 to TRBJ1-1, with D unresolved. Deletions cut 3 bases from V and 0 bases from J, with 8 bases between. Germline V lookup: CDR1 LGHNT, CDR2 FRNRAP. This CDR3 is 14 amino acids long. In DNA, the CDR3 is TGTGCTAGTGGTTTCGAGGGATTGAACACTGAAGCTTTCTTT. It yields the protein CASGFEGLNTEAFF.

The CDR3 DNA sequence: TGTGCCAGCAGTCCATCCCCGGGACAGGGGCCTTCCTACGAGCAGTACTTC. This gives the protein CASSPSPGQGPSYEQYF. The V gene is TRBV11-2, the J gene TRBJ2-7; 10 bases agree with TRBD1. From germline, CDR1 is SGHAT and CDR2 FQNNGV. The ends lost 6 bases at V and 1 base at J; junction bases unmatched: 12. CDR3 size: 17 residues. The full variable domain, in which reference TRBV11-2 and TRBJ2-7 provide the parts outside the CDR3, is EAGVAQSPRYKIIEKRQSVAFWCNPISGHATLYWYQQILGQGPKLLIQFQNNGVVDDSQLPKDRFSAERLKGVDSTLKIQPAKLEDSAVYLCASSPSPGQGPSYEQYFGPGTRLTVT.

The V gene is TRBV6-5, the J gene TRBJ2-7; TRBD1 agrees at 7 bases. Trimming removed 6 bases from V and 3 bases from J; junction bases left unmatched: 5. CDR3 size: 13 residues. CDR1 MNHEY and CDR2 SVGAGI come from the germline V gene. CDR3 protein: CASSPSGGYEQYF. CDR3 coding DNA: TGTGCCAGCAGCCCCTCAGGGGGCTACGAGCAGTACTTC.

The chain uses TRBV29-1 and TRBJ1-2, with D perhaps TRBD1 (6 bases). CDR1 and CDR2 from the germline V gene are SQVTM and ANQGSEA. CDR3 size: 11 residues. Trimming shortened V by 4 bases and J by 8 bases, and 11 bases separated the two germline ends. CDR3 residues: CSVAGAGGYTF. In DNA, the CDR3 is TGCAGCGTTGCAGGGGCAGGGGGCTACACCTTC.

The V and J genes are TRBV24-1 and TRBJ2-7; possible D gene TRBD1, 6 bases. Germline CDR1 reads KGHDR; CDR2 reads SFDVKD. The length of the CDR3 is 16 residues. Trimming removed 8 bases from V and 3 bases from J, with 22 bases in between. CDR3 in amino acids: CATTLPVRGVIYEQYF. CDR3 DNA: TGTGCCACCACACTCCCCGTCAGGGGTGTGATCTACGAGCAGTACTTC.

The genes are TRBV5-1 and TRBJ2-7, with D perhaps TRBD2 (5 bases). Germline CDR1 SGHRS, CDR2 YFSETQ. Deletions cut 0 bases from V and 6 bases from J, with 16 bases between. The CDR3 totals 15 residues. CDR3 bases: TGCGCCAGCAGCTTGGTTCGCGGACTTGGGGTCGAGCAGTACTTC. Translating gives CASSLVRGLGVEQYF.

CDR3 bases: TGTGCCAGCAGTTTACGAGATTTGAACACTGAAGCTTTCTTT. Translating it yields CASSLRDLNTEAFF. The J gene is TRBJ1-1, the V gene TRBV27; D gene ambiguous. The CDR3 contains 14 residues. Germline CDR1 reads MNHEY; CDR2 reads SMNVEV (reference sequence). V lost 2 bases and J 0 bases, leaving 7 bases between the germline ends.

Notes on this clone: Other DNA sequences in this specimen translate into the identical CDR3. The CDR3 sequence: CASSIPGVGGYTF. The CDR3 nucleotides read TGTGCCAGTAGTATACCAGGGGTAGGTGGCTACACCTTC. This rearrangement joins TRBV19 to TRBJ1-2; maybe TRBD1 (6 bases). Germline assignment: CDR1 LNHDA and CDR2 SQIVND (reference sequence). The CDR3 sequence is 13 residues long. Trimming removed 2 bases at V and 7 bases at J, with 11 bases between.

J is TRBJ1-5 and V is TRBV5-5; 7 bases are shared with TRBD1. Germline values: CDR1 SGHKS, CDR2 YYEKEE (reference sequence). The V and J ends lost 5 bases and 5 bases, in that order; junction bases with no gene match: 7. This CDR3 is 14 amino acids long. CDR3 nucleotides: TGTGCCAGCAGACCCGGGACAGAAGATCAGCCCCAGCATTTT. Encoded protein: CASRPGTEDQPQHF.

V usage is TRBV11-3 and J usage is TRBJ2-1; 10 bases align to TRBD2. V dropped 0 bases and J dropped 15; count of bases not matched to a gene: 8. The germline V gene encodes CDR1 SGHNT and CDR2 YENEEA. The length of the CDR3 is 14 residues. The CDR3 DNA sequence: TGTGCCAGCAGCTTAGAGCCTAGCGGGAGCATCTTGTTCTTC. This encodes CASSLEPSGSILFF.

V and J are TRBV2 and TRBJ1-3, with 7 nucleotides matching TRBD1. In germline, CDR1 is SNHLY, CDR2 FYNNEI. The CDR3 runs to 15 residues. V shed 8 bases and J 0 bases; nucleotides not matched to a gene: 7. In DNA form, the CDR3 reads TGTGCCAGCGCACCAGGGGGGACCTCTGGAAACACCATATATTTT. Protein: CASAPGGTSGNTIYF. The full variable domain, with the rest looked up from reference TRBV2 and TRBJ1-3, is EPEVTQTPSHQVTQMGQEVILRCVPISNHLYFYWYRQILGQKVEFLVSFYNNEISEKSEIFDDQFSVERPDGSNFTLKIRSTKLEDSAMYFCASAPGGTSGNTIYFGEGSWLTVV.

The chain has TRBV6-5 and TRBJ1-4; unclear D gene. V shed 5 bases and J shed 4 bases, with 14 bases lying between them. CDR1 and CDR2 (germline): MNHEY, SVGAGI. CDR3 length: 15 amino acids. CDR3 DNA sequence: TGTGCCAGCAGTAAAACCCGGGAGTTTAATGAAAAACTGTTTTTT. Protein sequence: CASSKTREFNEKLFF.

The J gene is TRBJ1-3, the V gene TRBV28, with a weak D call TRBD1 (5 bases). V lost 2 bases and J 0 bases, leaving 14 bases between the germline ends. Germline V gene sequence: CDR1 MDHEN, CDR2 SYDVKM. The CDR3 has 17 residues. This chain's CDR3 is CASSLVSRVGSGNTIYF. DNA of the CDR3: TGTGCCAGCAGTTTAGTTTCCAGGGTGGGCTCTGGAAACACCATATATTTT.

The V and J genes are TRBV19 and TRBJ2-4; D is uncertain. Trimming removed 5 bases at V and 5 bases at J, with 13 bases between. CDR3 length: 14 amino acids. Per germline, CDR1 LNHDA and CDR2 SQIVND (reference sequence). The CDR3 spells CASSLTAVENIQYF. CDR3 DNA sequence: TGTGCCAGTAGTTTAACAGCCGTGGAAAACATTCAGTACTTC. Looking up the rest from reference TRBV19 and TRBJ2-4 gives the full variable domain: DGGITQSPKYLFRKEGQNVTLSCEQNLNHDAMYWYRQDPGQGLRLIYYSQIVNDFQKGDIAEGYSVSREKKESFPLTVTSAQKNPTAFYLCASSLTAVENIQYFGAGTRLSVL.

The chain links TRBV10-3 to TRBJ2-1; the match to TRBD2 covers 10 bases. With 7 bases clipped from V and 7 bases from J, the junction kept 13 bases outside the gene matches. Germline V gene sequence: CDR1 ENHRY, CDR2 SYGVKD. The CDR3 loop spans 16 amino acids. CDR3: CAIMAEAGGRKNEQFF. CDR3 DNA: TGTGCCATCATGGCTGAAGCGGGAGGGAGAAAAAATGAGCAGTTCTTC.